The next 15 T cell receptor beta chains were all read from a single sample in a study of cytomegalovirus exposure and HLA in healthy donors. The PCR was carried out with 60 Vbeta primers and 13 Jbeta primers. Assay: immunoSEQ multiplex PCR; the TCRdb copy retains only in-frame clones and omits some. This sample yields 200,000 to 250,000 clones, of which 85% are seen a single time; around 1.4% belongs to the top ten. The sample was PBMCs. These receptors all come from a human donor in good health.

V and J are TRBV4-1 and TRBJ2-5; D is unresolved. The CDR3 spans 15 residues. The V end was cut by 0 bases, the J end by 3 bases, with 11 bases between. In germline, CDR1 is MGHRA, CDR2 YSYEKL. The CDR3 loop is CASSQDLFSEETQYF. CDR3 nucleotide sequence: TGCGCCAGCAGCCAAGATTTATTCTCTGAAGAGACCCAGTACTTC.

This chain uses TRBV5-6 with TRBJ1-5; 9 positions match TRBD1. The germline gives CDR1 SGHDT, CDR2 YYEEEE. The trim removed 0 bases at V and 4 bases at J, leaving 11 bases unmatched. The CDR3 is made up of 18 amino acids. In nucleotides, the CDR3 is TGTGCCAGCAGCTTGGGGGGGGGACAGGGCCGGTGGAATCAGCCCCAGCATTTT. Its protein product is CASSLGGGQGRWNQPQHF.

The CDR3 sequence: CASSWGTAQETQYF. Written as DNA, the CDR3 is TGCGCCAGCAGCTGGGGGACAGCCCAAGAGACCCAGTACTTC. V usage is TRBV5-1 and J usage is TRBJ2-5; 7 bases line up with TRBD1. V shed 3 bases, J shed 1 base, and the junction held 3 bases outside the gene matches. The CDR3 extends over 14 amino acids. The V gene's germline CDR1 is SGHRS and CDR2 YFSETQ.

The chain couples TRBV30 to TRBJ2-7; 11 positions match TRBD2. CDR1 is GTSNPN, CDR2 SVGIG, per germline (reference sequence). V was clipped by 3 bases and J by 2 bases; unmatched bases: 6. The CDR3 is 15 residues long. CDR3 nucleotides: TGTGCCTGGAGAGGACTAGCGGGCCGCACCTACGAGCAGTACTTC. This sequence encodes CAWRGLAGRTYEQYF.

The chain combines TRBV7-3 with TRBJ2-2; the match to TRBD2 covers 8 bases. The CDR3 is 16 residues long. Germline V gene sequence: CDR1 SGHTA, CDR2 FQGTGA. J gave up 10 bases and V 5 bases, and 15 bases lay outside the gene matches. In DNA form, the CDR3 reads TGTGCCAGCAGCCCACGGGGCGCGGCGGGGGGTGAGGAGCTGTTTTTT. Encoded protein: CASSPRGAAGGEELFF.

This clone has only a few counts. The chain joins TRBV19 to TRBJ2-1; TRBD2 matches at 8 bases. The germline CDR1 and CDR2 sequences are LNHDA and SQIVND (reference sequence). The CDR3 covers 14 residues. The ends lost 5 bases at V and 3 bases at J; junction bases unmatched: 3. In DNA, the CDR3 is TGTGCCAGTAGTGATAGCGGGATCTACAATGAGCAGTTCTTC. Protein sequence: CASSDSGIYNEQFF.

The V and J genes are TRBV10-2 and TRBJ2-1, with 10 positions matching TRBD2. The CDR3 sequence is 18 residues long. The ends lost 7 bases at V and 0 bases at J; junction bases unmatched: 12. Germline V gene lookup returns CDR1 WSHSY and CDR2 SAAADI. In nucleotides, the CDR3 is TGCGCCAGCAAAAGTCTAGCGGGAGTTGGGAGCTCCTACAATGAGCAGTTCTTC. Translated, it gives CASKSLAGVGSSYNEQFF.

DNA for the CDR3: TGTGCCAGCAGCTTAGGCTTTGGGGGGGGATCCTACGAGCAGTACTTC. This encodes CASSLGFGGGSYEQYF. The chain recombines TRBV7-6 with TRBJ2-7, with TRBD2 matching 7 bases. The V and J ends lost 1 base and 1 base, in that order; junction bases with no gene match: 7. The CDR3 has 16 residues. Germline-derived CDR1 and CDR2 are SGHVS and FNYEAQ.

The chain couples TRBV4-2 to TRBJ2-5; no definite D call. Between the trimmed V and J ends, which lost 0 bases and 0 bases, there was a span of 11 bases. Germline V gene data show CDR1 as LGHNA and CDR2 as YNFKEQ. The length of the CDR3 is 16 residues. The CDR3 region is CASSQDGQDDQETQYF. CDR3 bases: TGTGCCAGCAGCCAAGATGGGCAGGATGACCAAGAGACCCAGTACTTC.

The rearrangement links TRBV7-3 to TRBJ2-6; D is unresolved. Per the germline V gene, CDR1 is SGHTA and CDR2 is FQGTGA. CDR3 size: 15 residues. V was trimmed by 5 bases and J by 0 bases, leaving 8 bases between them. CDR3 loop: CASSLVSSGANVLTF. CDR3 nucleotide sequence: TGTGCCAGCAGCCTTGTGAGCTCTGGGGCCAACGTCCTGACTTTC.

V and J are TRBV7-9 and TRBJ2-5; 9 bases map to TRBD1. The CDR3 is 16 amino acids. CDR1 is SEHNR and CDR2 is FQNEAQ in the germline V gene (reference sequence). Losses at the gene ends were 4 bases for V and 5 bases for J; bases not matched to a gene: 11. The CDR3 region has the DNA TGTGCCAGCAGCTCAGCCGGGACAGGGAAGGTTGAGACCCAGTACTTC. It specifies CASSSAGTGKVETQYF.

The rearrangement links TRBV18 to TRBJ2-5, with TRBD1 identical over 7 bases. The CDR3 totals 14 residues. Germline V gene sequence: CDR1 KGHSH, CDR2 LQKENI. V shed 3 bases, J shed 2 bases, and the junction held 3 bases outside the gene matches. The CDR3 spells CASSPGTEQETQYF. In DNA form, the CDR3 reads TGTGCCAGCTCACCCGGGACAGAACAAGAGACCCAGTACTTC.

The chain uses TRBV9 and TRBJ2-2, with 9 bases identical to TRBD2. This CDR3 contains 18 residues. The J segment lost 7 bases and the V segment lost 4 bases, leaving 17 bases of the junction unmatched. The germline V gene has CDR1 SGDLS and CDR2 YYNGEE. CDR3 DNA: TGTGCCAGCAGCTCAGCTGTTCTTACAGGACTAGCGCACGGGGAGCTGTTTTTT. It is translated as CASSSAVLTGLAHGELFF.

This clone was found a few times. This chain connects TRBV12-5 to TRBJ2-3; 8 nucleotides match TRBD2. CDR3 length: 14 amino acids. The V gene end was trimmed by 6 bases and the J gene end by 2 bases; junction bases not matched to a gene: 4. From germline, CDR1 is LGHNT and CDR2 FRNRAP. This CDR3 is CASGAGVDTDTQYF. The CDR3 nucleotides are TGTGCTAGTGGAGCGGGAGTAGACACAGATACGCAGTATTTT.

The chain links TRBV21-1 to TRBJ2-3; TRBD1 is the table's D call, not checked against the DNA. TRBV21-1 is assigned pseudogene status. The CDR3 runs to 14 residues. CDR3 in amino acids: CASSLARGTDTQYF. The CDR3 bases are TGTGCCAGCAGCCTTGCCAGGGGAACAGATACGCAGTATTTT.